This TCR beta chain appears in the sequencing data of a study of blood T cell repertoires in COVID-19. Study at large: PBMCs, B-cell-depleted T cells, or T cells were the source of the cDNA or gDNA that made up the material.

Profiling relied on immunoSEQ multiplex PCR, and the TCRdb table lists in-frame clones only, not all of them. The profile covers tens of thousands of clones, with around three quarters appearing a single time and about 25% taken by the ten largest. Between the trimmed V and J ends, which lost 3 bases and 5 bases, there was a span of 10 bases. The CDR3 is made up of 13 amino acids. From germline, CDR1 is LGHDT and CDR2 YNNKEL (reference sequence). The chain employs TRBV3-1 (or the pseudogene TRBV3-2) and TRBJ1-1; D gene uncertain. The sequenced material came from peripheral blood. This sequence originates from a man aged 55 to 69 with active or convalescent COVID-19. CDR3 sequence (DNA): TGTGCCAGCAGCCAGGGAGGATGGACTGAAGCTTTCTTT. Translation gives CASSQGGWTEAFF.